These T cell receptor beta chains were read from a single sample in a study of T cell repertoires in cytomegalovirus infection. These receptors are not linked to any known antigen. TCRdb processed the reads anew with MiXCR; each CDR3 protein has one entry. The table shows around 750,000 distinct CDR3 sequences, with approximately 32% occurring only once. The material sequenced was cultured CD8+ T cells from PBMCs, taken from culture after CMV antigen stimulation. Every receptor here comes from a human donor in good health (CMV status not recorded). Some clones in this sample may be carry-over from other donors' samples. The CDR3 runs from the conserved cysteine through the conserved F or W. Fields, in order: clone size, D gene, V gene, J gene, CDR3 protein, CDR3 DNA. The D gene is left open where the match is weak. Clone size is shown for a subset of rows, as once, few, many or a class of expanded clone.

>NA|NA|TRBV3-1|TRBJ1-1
CASSQDMGTNTEAFF
TGTGCCAGCAGCCAAGATATGGGGACGAACACTGAAGCTTTCTTT
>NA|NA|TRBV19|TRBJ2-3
CASRPRGSDTQYF
TGTGCCAGTAGGCCTAGGGGGTCAGATACGCAGTATTTT
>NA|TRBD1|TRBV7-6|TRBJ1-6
CASTQTAGTVNSPLHF
TGTGCCAGCACCCAAACGGCTGGGACAGTGAATTCACCCCTCCACTTT
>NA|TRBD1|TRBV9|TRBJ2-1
CASSVVGTGSYEQFF
TGTGCCAGCAGCGTAGTTGGGACAGGGTCCTATGAGCAGTTCTTC
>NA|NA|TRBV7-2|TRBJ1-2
CASSLNGIDNYGYTF
TGTGCCAGCAGCTTAAACGGGATCGATAACTATGGCTACACCTTC
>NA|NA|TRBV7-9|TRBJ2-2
CASSLTGKAGELFF
TGTGCCAGCAGCCTCACAGGGAAAGCCGGGGAGCTGTTTTTT
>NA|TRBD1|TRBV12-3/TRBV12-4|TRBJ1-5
CAIRQGAQPQHF
TGTGCCATCCGACAGGGGGCTCAGCCCCAGCATTTT
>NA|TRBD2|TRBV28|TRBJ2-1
CASSLSGDGNEPFF
TGTGCCAGCAGTTTAAGCGGGGATGGCAATGAGCCGTTCTTC
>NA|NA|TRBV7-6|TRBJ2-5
CASSLDANQETQYF
TGTGCCAGCAGCTTAGACGCCAACCAAGAGACCCAGTACTTC
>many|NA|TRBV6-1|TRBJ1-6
CASFWTGSSYNSPLHF
TGTGCCAGCTTTTGGACGGGGAGCTCCTATAATTCACCCCTCCACTTT
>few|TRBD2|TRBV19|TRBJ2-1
CASKERGGRNEQFF
TGTGCCAGTAAAGAGCGGGGGGGCAGGAATGAGCAGTTCTTC
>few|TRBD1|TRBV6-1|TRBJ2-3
CASSEAIALATGGMNTQYF
TGTGCCAGCAGTGAAGCTATAGCGCTCGCGACAGGGGGCATGAATACGCAGTATTTT
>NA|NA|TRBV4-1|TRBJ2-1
CASSQVVLSSYNEQFF
TGTGCCAGCAGCCAAGTCGTGTTGAGCTCCTACAATGAGCAGTTCTTC
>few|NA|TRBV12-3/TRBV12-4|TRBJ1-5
CASSLAPQGRNQPQHF
TGTGCCAGCAGTTTAGCGCCTCAGGGTCGGAATCAGCCCCAGCATTTT
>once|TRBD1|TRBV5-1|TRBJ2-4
CASSGTGLGNVQYF
TGCGCCAGCAGCGGGACAGGTCTCGGGAACGTCCAGTACTTC
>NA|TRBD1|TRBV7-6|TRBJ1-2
CASSLAFGDSYGYTF
TGTGCCAGCAGCTTAGCGTTCGGGGACAGCTATGGCTACACCTTC
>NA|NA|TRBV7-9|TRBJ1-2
CASSLGPTGYTF
TGTGCCAGCAGCCTAGGACCTACTGGCTACACCTTC
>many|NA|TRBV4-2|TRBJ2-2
CASSQGAAGELFF
TGTGCCAGCAGCCAAGGGGCGGCCGGGGAGCTGTTTTTT
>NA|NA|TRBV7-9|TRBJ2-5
CASSARAPPETQYF
TGTGCCAGCAGCGCCCGGGCCCCCCCGGAGACCCAGTACTTC
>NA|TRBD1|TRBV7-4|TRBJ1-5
CASSSGGVAQPQHF
TGTGCCAGCAGCTCAGGGGGGGTGGCTCAGCCCCAGCATTTT
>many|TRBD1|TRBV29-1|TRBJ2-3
CSVDKAGTGTVDTQYF
TGCAGCGTTGATAAAGCTGGGACAGGGACCGTCGATACGCAGTATTTT
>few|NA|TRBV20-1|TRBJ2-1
CSARDHGSSSYNEQFF
TGCAGTGCTAGAGATCACGGGTCCTCTTCCTACAATGAGCAGTTCTTC
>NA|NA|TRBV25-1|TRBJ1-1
CASSEYDVGGLTEAFF
TGTGCCAGCAGTGAATATGATGTGGGGGGCCTCACTGAAGCTTTCTTT
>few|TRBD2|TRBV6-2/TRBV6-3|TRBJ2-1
CASSYFLAGEQFF
TGTGCCAGCAGTTACTTTTTAGCGGGTGAGCAGTTCTTC
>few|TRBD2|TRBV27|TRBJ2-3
CASSSSGGVADTQYF
TGTGCCAGCAGCTCAAGCGGGGGGGTGGCAGATACGCAGTATTTT
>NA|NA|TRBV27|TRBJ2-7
CASRNPGRLYEQYF
TGTGCCAGCAGAAACCCGGGACGGCTCTACGAGCAGTACTTC
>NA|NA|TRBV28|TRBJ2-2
CASSLRAQTKNTGELFF
TGTGCCAGCAGCCTCCGGGCCCAAACAAAGAACACCGGGGAGCTGTTTTTT
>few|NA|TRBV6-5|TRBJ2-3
CASSFLEPPSTDTQYF
TGTGCCAGCAGTTTCCTAGAACCACCTAGCACAGATACGCAGTATTTT
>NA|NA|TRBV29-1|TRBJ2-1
CSVDWEVNEQFF
TGCAGCGTTGATTGGGAAGTCAATGAGCAGTTCTTC
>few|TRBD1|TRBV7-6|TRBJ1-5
CASSLNPGTGGFRNQPQHF
TGTGCCAGCAGCTTAAATCCTGGGACAGGGGGCTTTCGGAATCAGCCCCAGCATTTT
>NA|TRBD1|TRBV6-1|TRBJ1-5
CASSRAWTGPGQPQHF
TGTGCCAGCAGTCGCGCCTGGACAGGCCCAGGACAGCCCCAGCATTTT
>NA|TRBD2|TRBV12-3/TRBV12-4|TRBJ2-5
CASSFLAGGLETQYF
TGTGCCAGCAGTTTTCTAGCGGGGGGGCTGGAGACCCAGTACTTC
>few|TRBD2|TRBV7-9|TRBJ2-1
CASRPGTTKVFF
TGTGCCAGCAGGCCCGGGACTACTAAGGTGTTCTTC
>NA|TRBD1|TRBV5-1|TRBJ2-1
CASSPYRGDEQFF
TGCGCCAGCAGCCCATACAGGGGGGATGAGCAGTTCTTC
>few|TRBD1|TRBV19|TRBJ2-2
CASSITGGSGELFF
TGTGCCAGTAGTATAACAGGGGGCTCCGGGGAGCTGTTTTTT
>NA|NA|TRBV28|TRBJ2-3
CASSLKEGGALTDTQYF
TGTGCCAGCAGTTTAAAGGAGGGGGGGGCCCTCACAGATACGCAGTATTTT
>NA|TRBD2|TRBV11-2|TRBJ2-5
CASSLDWLAGVLWDQETQYF
TGTGCCAGCAGCTTAGATTGGCTAGCGGGGGTCCTATGGGACCAAGAGACCCAGTACTTC
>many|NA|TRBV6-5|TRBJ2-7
CASSYSTVPYEQYF
TGTGCCAGCAGTTACTCGACAGTGCCCTACGAGCAGTACTTC
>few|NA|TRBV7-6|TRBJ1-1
CASSLEGRGSDTEAFF
TGTGCCAGCAGCTTAGAAGGGAGGGGAAGCGACACTGAAGCTTTCTTT
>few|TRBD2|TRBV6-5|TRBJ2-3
CASSAYPGLAGGPGTDTQYF
TGTGCCAGCAGTGCATACCCGGGACTAGCGGGGGGGCCGGGGACAGATACGCAGTATTTT
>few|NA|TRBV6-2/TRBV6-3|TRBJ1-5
CASSYGGTGQPQHF
TGTGCCAGCAGTTATGGTGGGACGGGCCAGCCCCAGCATTTT
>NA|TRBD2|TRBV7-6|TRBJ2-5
CASSLVPSGEETQYF
TGTGCCAGCAGCTTAGTTCCTAGCGGGGAAGAGACCCAGTACTTC
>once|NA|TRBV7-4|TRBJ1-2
CASSLLTHGYTF
TGTGCCAGCAGCCTCTTGACCCATGGCTACACCTTC
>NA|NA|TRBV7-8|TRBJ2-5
CASSLSRASQETQYF
TGTGCCAGCAGCTTATCCAGAGCATCCCAAGAGACCCAGTACTTC
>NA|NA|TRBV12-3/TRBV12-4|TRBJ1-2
CASSLDALGYTF
TGTGCCAGCAGTTTAGATGCGCTTGGCTACACCTTC
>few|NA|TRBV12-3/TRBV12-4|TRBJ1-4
CASSFFGDNNEKLFF
TGTGCCAGCAGTTTTTTCGGGGACAATAATGAAAAACTGTTTTTT
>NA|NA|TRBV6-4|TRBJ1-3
CASSAPGRALENTIYF
TGTGCCAGCAGTGCCCCCGGGAGAGCTCTGGAAAACACCATATATTTT
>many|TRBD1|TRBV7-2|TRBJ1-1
CASRAGGTEAFF
TGTGCCAGCAGGGCAGGGGGCACTGAAGCTTTCTTT
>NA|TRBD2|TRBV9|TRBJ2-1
CASSPGTSEHEQFF
TGTGCCAGCAGCCCCGGGACTAGCGAGCATGAGCAGTTCTTC
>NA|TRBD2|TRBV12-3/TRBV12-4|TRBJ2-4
CASSLSGPAGGRIQYF
TGTGCCAGCAGCCTATCGGGCCCGGCGGGGGGGCGCATTCAGTACTTC